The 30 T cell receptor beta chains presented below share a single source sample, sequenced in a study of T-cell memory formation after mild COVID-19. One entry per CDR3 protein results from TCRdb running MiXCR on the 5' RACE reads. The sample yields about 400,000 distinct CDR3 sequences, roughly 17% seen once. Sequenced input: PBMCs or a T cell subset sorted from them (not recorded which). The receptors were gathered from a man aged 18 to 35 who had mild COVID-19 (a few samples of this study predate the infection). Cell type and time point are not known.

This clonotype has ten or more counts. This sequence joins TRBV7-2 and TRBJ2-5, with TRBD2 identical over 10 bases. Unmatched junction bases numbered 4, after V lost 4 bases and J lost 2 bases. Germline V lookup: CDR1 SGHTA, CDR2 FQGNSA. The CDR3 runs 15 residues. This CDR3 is CASSWSGGGQETQYF. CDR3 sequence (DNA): TGTGCCAGCAGCTGGAGCGGGGGGGGGCAAGAGACCCAGTACTTC. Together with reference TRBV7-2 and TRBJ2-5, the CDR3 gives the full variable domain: GAGVSQSPSNKVTEKGKDVELRCDPISGHTALYWYRQSLGQGLEFLIYFQGNSAPDKSGLPSDRFSAERTGGSVSTLTIQRTQQEDSAVYLCASSWSGGGQETQYFGPGTRLLVL.

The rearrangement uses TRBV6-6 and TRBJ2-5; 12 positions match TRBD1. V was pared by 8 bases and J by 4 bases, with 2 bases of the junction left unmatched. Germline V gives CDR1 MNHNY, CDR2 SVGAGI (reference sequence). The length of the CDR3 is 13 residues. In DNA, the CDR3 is TGTGCCAGCGAGGGACAGGGGGCAGAGACCCAGTACTTC. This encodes CASEGQGAETQYF.

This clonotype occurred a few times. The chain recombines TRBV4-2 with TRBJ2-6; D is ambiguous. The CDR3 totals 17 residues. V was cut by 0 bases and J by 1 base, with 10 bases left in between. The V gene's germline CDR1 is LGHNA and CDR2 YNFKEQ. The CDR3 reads CASSQDIFQSGANVLTF. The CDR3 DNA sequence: TGTGCCAGCAGCCAAGATATTTTTCAGTCTGGGGCCAACGTCCTGACTTTC.

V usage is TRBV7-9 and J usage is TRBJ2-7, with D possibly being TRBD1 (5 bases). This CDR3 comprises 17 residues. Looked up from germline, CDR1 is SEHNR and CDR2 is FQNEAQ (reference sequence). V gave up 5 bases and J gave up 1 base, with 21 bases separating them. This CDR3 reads CASSKSGDSLTSYEQYF. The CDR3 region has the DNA TGTGCCAGCAGCAAATCCGGAGACAGTCTCACTTCCTACGAGCAGTACTTC. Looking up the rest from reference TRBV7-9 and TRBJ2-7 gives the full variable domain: DTGVSQNPRHKITKRGQNVTFRCDPISEHNRLYWYRQTLGQGPEFLTYFQNEAQLEKSRLLSDRFSAERPKGSFSTLEIQRTEQGDSAMYLCASSKSGDSLTSYEQYFGPGTRLTVT.

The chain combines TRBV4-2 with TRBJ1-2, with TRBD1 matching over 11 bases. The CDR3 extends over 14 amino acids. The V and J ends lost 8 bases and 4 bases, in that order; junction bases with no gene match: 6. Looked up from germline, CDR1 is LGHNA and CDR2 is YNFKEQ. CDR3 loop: CASSLGQGAYGYTF. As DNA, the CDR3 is TGTGCCAGCTCCCTAGGACAGGGGGCCTATGGCTACACCTTC.

The CDR3, as DNA: TGTGCCAGCAGTGAATCCTCCGGGACAGGGGCTTTCTTC. Protein: CASSESSGTGAFF. V gene TRBV25-1 combines with J gene TRBJ2-1, with 10 positions matching TRBD1. The ends lost 1 base at V and 16 bases at J; junction bases unmatched: 7. Germline loops: CDR1 MGHDK, CDR2 SYGVNS. The CDR3 totals 13 residues. Filled out from reference TRBV25-1 and TRBJ2-1, the complete variable domain reads EADIYQTPRYLVIGTGKKITLECSQTMGHDKMYWYQQDPGMELHLIHYSYGVNSTEKGDLSSESTVSRIRTEHFPLTLESARPSHTSQYLCASSESSGTGAFFGPGTRLTVL.

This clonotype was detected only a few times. The CDR3 reads CASSVAQGSASYEQYF. CDR3 in DNA: TGTGCCAGCAGCGTAGCTCAGGGGAGTGCCTCCTACGAGCAGTACTTC. The chain carries TRBV9 and TRBJ2-7, with D perhaps TRBD1 (6 bases). Germline values: CDR1 SGDLS, CDR2 YYNGEE. Trimming took 0 bases from V and 0 from J, leaving 13 bases between them. CDR3 length: 16 residues.

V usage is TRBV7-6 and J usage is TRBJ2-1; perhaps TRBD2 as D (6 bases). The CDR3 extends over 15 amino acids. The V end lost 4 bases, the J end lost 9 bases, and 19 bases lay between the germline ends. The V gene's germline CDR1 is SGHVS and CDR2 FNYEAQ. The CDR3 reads CASSSKRAVRGEQFF. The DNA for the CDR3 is TGTGCCAGCAGCTCTAAGCGGGCGGTACGAGGTGAGCAGTTCTTC.

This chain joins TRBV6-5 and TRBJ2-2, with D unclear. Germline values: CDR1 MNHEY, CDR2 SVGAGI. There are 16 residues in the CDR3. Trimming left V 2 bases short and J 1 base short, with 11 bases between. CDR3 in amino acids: CASSYLGRRNTGELFF. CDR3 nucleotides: TGTGCCAGCAGTTACCTCGGCAGGAGGAACACCGGGGAGCTGTTTTTT.

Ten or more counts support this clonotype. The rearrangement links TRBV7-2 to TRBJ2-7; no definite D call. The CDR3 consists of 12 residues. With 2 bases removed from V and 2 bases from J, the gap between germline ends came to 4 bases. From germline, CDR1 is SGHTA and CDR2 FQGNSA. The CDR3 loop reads CASSLPTYEQYF. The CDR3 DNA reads TGTGCCAGCAGCTTACCCACCTACGAGCAGTACTTC.

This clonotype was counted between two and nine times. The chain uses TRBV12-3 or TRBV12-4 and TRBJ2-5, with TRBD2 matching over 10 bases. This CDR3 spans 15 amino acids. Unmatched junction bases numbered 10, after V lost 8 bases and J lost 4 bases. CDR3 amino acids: CASAPYSSGGETQYF. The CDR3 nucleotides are TGTGCCAGCGCCCCTTACTCTAGCGGGGGAGAGACCCAGTACTTC.

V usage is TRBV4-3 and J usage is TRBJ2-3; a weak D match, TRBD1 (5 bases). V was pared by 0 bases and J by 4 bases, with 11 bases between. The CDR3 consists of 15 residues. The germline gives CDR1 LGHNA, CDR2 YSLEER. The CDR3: CASSQDPSGSDTQYF. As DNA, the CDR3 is TGCGCCAGCAGCCAAGATCCATCAGGGTCAGATACGCAGTATTTT.

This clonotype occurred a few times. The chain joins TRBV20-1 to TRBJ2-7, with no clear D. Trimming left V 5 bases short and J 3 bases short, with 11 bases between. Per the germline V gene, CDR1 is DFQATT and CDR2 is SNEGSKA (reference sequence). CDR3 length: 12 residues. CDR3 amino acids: CSASGPVYEQYV. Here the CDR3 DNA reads TGCAGTGCTTCTGGACCGGTCTACGAGCAGTACGTC.

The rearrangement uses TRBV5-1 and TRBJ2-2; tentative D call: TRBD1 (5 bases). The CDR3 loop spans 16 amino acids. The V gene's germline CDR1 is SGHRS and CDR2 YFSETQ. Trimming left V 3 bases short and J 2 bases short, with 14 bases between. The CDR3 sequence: CASSYDQGTNTGELFF. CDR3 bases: TGCGCCAGCAGCTATGACCAGGGTACTAACACCGGGGAGCTGTTTTTT. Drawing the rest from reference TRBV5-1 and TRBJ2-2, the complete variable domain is KAGVTQTPRYLIKTRGQQVTLSCSPISGHRSVSWYQQTPGQGLQFLFEYFSETQRNKGNFPGRFSGRQFSNSRSEMNVSTLELGDSALYLCASSYDQGTNTGELFFGEGSRLTVL.

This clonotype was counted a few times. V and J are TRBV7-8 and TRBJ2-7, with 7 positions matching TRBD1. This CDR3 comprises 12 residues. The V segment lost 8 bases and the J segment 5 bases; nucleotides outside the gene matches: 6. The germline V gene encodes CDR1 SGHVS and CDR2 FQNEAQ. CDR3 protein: CASGLDRDEQYF. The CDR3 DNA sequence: TGTGCCAGCGGACTCGACAGGGACGAGCAGTACTTC.

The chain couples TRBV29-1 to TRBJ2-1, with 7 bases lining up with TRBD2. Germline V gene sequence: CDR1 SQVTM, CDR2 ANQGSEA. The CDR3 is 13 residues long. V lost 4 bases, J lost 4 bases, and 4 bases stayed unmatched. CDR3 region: CSVAGGVYNEQFF. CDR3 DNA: TGCAGCGTTGCGGGGGGTGTATACAATGAGCAGTTCTTC.

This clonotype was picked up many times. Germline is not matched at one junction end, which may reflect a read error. The CDR3 region is CASSRNYQGRETQYF. The CDR3 DNA reads as TGTGCTAGCAGCCGCAACTATCAGGGGCGGGAGACCCAGTACTTC. This chain uses TRBV7-7 with TRBJ2-5, with D possibly TRBD1 on 6 matching bases. The CDR3 has 15 amino acids. Germline CDR1 SSHAT, CDR2 FNYEAQ (reference sequence).

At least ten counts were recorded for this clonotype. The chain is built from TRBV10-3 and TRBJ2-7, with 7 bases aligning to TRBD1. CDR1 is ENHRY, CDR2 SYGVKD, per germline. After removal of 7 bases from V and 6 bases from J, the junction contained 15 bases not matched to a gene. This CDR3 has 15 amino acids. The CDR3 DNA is TGTGCCATCACCCAGGGGGAACAGGGGCGCAGCGAGCAGTACTTC. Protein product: CAITQGEQGRSEQYF.

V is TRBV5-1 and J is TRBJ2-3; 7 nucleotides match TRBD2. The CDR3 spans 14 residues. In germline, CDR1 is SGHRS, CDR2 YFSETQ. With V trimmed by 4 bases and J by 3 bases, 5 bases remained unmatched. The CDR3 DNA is TGCGCCAGCAGCGCGGGAGCTGAGACAGATACGCAGTATTTT. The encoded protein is CASSAGAETDTQYF.

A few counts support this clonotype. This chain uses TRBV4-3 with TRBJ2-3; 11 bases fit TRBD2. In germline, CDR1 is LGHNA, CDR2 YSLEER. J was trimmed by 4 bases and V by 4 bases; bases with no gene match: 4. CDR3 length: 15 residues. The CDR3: CASSLLAGEADTQYF. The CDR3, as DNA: TGCGCCAGCAGCCTACTAGCGGGGGAGGCAGATACGCAGTATTTT.

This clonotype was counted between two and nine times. The CDR3, as DNA: TGCGCCAGCAAGGGGCAGATAACTTCCTACGAGCAGTACTTC. Encoded protein: CASKGQITSYEQYF. The chain has TRBV5-1 and TRBJ2-7; D is perhaps TRBD1 (5 bases). From germline, CDR1 is SGHRS and CDR2 YFSETQ. The CDR3 is 14 amino acids. Trimming took off 6 bases at V and 1 base at J, with 14 bases between the two ends.

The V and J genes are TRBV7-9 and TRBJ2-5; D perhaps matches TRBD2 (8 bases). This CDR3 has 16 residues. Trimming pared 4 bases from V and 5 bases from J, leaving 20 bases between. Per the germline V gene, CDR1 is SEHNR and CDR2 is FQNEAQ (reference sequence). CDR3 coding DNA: TGTGCCAGCAGCTCCTCGGGAGGGGGCGCATGGGAGACCCAGTACTTC. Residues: CASSSSGGGAWETQYF.

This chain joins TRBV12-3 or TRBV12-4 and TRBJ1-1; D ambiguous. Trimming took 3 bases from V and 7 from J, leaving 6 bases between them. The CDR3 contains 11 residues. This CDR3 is CASSFSVEAFF. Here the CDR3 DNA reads TGTGCCAGCAGTTTTTCAGTTGAAGCTTTCTTT.

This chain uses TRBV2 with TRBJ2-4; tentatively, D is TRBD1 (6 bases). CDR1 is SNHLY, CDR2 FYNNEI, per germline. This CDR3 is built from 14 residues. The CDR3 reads CAGTRDMWKNIQYF. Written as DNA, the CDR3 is TGTGCGGGGACCCGGGACATGTGGAAAAACATTCAGTACTTC.

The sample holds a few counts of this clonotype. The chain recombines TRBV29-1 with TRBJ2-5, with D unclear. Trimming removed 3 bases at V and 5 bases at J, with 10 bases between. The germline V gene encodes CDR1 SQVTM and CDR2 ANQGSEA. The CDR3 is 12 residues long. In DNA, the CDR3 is TGCAGCGTTGATACGTTTGGGGAGACCCAGTACTTC. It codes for CSVDTFGETQYF.

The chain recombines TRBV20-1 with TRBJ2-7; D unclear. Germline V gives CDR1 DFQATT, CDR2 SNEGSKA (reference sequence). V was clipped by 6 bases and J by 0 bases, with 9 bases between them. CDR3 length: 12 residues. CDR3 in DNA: TGCAGTGCGCGGACGGACTCCTACGAGCAGTACTTC. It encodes CSARTDSYEQYF.

The CDR3 region has the DNA TGTGCCAGCAGCCAAGGCCTTTCTAGCGGGGTCACAGATACGCAGTATTTT. It yields the protein CASSQGLSSGVTDTQYF. This chain links TRBV3-1 with TRBJ2-3; TRBD2 aligns across 9 bases. The V gene's germline CDR1 is LGHDT and CDR2 YNNKEL (reference sequence). This CDR3 spans 17 amino acids. The junction had 7 bases not matched to a gene; V was cut back by 1 base and J by 2 bases.

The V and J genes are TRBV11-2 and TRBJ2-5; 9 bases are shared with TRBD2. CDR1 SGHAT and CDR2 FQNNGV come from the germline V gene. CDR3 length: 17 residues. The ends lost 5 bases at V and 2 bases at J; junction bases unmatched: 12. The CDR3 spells CASSPFPSGGPQETQYF. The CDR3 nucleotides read TGTGCCAGCAGCCCATTTCCGAGCGGGGGGCCTCAAGAGACCCAGTACTTC.

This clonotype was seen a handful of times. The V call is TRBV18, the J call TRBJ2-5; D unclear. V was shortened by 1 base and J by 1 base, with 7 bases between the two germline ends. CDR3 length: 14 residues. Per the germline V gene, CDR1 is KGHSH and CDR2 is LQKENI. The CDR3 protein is CASSPRLLQETQYF. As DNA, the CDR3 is TGTGCCAGCTCACCACGGCTACTCCAAGAGACCCAGTACTTC.

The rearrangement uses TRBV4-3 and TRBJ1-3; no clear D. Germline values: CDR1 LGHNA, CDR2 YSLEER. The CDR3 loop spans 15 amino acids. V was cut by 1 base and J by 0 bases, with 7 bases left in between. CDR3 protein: CASSQGTDSGNTIYF. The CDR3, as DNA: TGCGCCAGCAGCCAAGGGACGGACTCTGGAAACACCATATATTTT.